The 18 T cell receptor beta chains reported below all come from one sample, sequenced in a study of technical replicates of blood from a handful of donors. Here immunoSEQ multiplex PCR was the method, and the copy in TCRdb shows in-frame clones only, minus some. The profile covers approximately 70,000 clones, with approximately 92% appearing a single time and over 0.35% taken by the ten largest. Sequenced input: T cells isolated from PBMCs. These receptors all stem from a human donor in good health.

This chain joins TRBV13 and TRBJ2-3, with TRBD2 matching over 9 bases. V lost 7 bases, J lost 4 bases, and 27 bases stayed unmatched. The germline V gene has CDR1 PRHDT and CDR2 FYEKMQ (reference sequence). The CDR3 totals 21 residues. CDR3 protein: CASTFSPLAGVDSHRADTQYF. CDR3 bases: TGTGCCAGCACCTTTTCTCCCTTAGCGGGAGTTGACTCCCACCGGGCAGATACGCAGTATTTT.

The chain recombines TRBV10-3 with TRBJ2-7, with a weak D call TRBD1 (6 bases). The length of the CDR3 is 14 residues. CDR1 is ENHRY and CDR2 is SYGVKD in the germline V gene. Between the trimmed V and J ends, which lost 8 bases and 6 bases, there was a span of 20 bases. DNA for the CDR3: TGTGCCATCGCCATAGGGGGTAATCGGGTCGAGCAGTACTTC. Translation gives CAIAIGGNRVEQYF.

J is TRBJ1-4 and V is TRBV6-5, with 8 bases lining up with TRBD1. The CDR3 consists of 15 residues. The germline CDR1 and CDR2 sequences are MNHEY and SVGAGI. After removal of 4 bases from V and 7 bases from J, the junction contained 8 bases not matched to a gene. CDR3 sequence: CASSLSRGQGEKLFF. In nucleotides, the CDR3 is TGTGCCAGCAGTTTAAGCAGGGGGCAAGGTGAAAAACTGTTTTTT.

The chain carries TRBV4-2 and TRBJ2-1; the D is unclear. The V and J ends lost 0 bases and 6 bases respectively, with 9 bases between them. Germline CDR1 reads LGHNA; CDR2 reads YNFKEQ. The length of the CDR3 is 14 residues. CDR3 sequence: CASSQDIGSNEQFF. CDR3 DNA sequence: TGTGCCAGCAGCCAAGATATCGGTAGCAATGAGCAGTTCTTC.

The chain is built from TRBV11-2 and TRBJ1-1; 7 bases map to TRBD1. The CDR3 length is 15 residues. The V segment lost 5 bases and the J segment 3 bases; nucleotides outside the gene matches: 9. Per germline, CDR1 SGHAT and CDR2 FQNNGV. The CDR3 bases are TGTGCCAGCAGCACGCAGGGGGGTCGGGACACTGAAGCTTTCTTT. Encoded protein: CASSTQGGRDTEAFF.

Here the CDR3 reads CASSRSTGAYGYTF. CDR3 nucleotide sequence: TGTGCCAGCAGCCGTTCGACAGGGGCCTATGGCTACACCTTC. The V gene is TRBV14, the J gene TRBJ1-2, with 8 bases that match TRBD1. This CDR3 is 14 amino acids long. Germline V lookup: CDR1 SGHDN, CDR2 FVKESK. Unmatched junction bases numbered 5, after V lost 4 bases and J lost 4 bases.

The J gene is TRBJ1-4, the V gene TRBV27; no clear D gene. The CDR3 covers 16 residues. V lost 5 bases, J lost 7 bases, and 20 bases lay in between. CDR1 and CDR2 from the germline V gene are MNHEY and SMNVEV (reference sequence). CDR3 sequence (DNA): TGTGCCAGCAGTCTCCGGGCCCCGCTTCGGGGTGAAAAACTGTTTTTT. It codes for CASSLRAPLRGEKLFF.

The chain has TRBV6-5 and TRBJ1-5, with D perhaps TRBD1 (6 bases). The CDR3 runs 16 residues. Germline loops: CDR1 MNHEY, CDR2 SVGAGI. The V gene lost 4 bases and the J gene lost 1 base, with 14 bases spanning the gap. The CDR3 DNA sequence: TGTGCCAGCAGTTCCCGACAGGACGGAAGCAATCAGCCCCAGCATTTT. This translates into CASSSRQDGSNQPQHF.

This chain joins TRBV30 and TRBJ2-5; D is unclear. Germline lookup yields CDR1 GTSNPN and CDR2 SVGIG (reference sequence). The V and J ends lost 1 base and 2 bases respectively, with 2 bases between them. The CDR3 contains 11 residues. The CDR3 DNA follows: TGTGCCTGGAGTGCGCAAGAGACCCAGTACTTC. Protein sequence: CAWSAQETQYF. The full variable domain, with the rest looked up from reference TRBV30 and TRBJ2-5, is SQTIHQWPATLVQPVGSPLSLECTVEGTSNPNLYWYRQAAGRGLQLLFYSVGIGQISSEVPQNLSASRPQDRQFILSSKKLLLSDSGFYLCAWSAQETQYFGPGTRLLVL.

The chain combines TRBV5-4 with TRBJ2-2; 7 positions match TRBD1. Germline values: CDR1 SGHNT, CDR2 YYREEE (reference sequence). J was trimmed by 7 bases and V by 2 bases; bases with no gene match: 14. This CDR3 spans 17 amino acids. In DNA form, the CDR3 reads TGTGCCAGCAGCTTCGATGGACAGGTCCCTCCCTTCGGGGAGCTGTTTTTT. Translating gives CASSFDGQVPPFGELFF. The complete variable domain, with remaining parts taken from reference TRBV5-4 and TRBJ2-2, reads ETGVTQSPTHLIKTRGQQVTLRCSSQSGHNTVSWYQQALGQGPQFIFQYYREEENGRGNFPPRFSGLQFPNYSSELNVNALELDDSALYLCASSFDGQVPPFGELFFGEGSRLTVL.

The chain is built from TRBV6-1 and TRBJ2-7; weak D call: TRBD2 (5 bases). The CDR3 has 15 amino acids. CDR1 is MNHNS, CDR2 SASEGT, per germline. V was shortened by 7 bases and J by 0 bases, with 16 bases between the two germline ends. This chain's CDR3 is CASKLEGGLSYEQYF. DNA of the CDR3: TGTGCCAGCAAATTAGAGGGCGGCCTCTCCTACGAGCAGTACTTC.

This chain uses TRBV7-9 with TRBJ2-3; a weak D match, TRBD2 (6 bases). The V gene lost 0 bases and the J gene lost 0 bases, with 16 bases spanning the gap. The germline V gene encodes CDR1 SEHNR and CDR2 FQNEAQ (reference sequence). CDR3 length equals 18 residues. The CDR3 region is CASSLAGGRGRSTDTQYF. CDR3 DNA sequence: TGTGCCAGCAGCTTAGCGGGAGGACGGGGAAGGAGCACAGATACGCAGTATTTT.

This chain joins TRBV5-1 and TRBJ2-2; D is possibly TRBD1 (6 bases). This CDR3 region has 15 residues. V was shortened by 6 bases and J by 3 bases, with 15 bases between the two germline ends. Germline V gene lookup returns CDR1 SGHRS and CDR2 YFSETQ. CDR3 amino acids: CASNQDSLDTGELFF. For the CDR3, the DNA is TGCGCCAGCAACCAGGACAGTCTAGACACCGGGGAGCTGTTTTTT.

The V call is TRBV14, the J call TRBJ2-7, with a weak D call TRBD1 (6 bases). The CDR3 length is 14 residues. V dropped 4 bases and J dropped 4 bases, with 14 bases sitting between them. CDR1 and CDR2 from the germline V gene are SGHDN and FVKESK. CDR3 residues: CASSPTGNLYEQYF. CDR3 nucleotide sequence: TGTGCCAGCAGCCCCACAGGGAACTTATACGAGCAGTACTTC. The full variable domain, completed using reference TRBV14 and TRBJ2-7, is EAGVTQFPSHSVIEKGQTVTLRCDPISGHDNLYWYRRVMGKEIKFLLHFVKESKQDESGMPNNRFLAERTGGTYSTLKVQPAELEDSGVYFCASSPTGNLYEQYFGPGTRLTVT.

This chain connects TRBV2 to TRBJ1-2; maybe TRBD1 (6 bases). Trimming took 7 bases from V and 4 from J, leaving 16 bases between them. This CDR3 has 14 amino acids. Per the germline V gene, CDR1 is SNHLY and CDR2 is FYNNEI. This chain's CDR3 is CASTEDRELYGYTF. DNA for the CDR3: TGTGCCAGCACCGAGGACAGAGAACTCTATGGCTACACCTTC.

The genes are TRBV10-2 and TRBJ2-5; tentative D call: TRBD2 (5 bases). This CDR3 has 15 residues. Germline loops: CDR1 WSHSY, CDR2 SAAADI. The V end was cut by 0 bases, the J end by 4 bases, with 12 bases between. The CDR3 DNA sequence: TGCGCCAGCAGTGAGTCGGCTAGCTTTTCAGAGACCCAGTACTTC. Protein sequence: CASSESASFSETQYF.

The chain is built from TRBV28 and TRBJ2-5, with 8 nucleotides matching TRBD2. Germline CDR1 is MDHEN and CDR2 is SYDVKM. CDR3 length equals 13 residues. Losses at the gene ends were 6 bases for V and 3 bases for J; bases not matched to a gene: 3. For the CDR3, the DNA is TGTGCCAGCAGGGGGACTAGTGAAGAGACCCAGTACTTC. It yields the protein CASRGTSEETQYF.

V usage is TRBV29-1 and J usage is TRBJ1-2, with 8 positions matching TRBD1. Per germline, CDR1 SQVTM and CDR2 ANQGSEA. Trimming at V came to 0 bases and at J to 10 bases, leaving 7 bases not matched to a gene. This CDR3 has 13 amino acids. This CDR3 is CSVEERTGGDYTF. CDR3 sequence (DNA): TGCAGCGTTGAAGAACGAACAGGGGGAGACTACACCTTC.